This TCR beta chain was sequenced during a study of PD-1 blockade in classical Hodgkin lymphoma. Clones were read by immunoSEQ multiplex PCR, and TCRdb kept only the in-frame ones, dropping some. The repertoire includes around 91,000 clones, under 90% of them detected once, and about 20% sits in the top ten. Comments on this clone: Its matching antigen is unknown.

The V gene's germline CDR1 is LGHNA and CDR2 YSLEER. Between the trimmed V and J ends, which lost 3 bases and 8 bases, there was a span of 25 bases. The CDR3 is made up of 18 amino acids. Regarding the study as a whole: Complete responders possessed baseline diversity comparable to newly diagnosed patients. Healthy donors were reported to have higher baseline TCR diversity than newly diagnosed patients. TCR diversity in CD4+, not CD8+, cells rose significantly by C4D1.

All patients relapsed after autologous stem cell transplantation, and brentuximab vedotin exposure varied. Best overall response was complete response, partial response or progressive disease in these relapsed/refractory classical Hodgkin lymphoma patients. The genes are TRBV4-3 and TRBJ1-4, with D tentatively TRBD1 (5 bases). The source of this sequence is a human donor with classical Hodgkin lymphoma. The sequencing used peripheral blood mononuclear cells (PBMCs), collected at baseline. CDR3 in amino acids: CASSHGMYRDYTREKLFF. CDR3 coding DNA: TGCGCCAGCAGCCACGGAATGTACCGGGACTATACGCGCGAAAAACTGTTTTTT.